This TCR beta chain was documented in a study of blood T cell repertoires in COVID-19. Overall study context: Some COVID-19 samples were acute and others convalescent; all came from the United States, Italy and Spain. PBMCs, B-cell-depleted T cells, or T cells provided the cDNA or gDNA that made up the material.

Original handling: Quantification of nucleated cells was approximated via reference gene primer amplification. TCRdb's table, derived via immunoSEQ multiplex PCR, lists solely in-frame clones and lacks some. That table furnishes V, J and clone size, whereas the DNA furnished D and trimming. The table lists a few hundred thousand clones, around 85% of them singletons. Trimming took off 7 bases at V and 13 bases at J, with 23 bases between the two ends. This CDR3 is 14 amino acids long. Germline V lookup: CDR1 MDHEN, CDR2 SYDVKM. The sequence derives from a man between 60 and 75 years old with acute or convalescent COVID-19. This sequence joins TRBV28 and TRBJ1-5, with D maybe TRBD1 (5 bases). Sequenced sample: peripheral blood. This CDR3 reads CASTPGGGSPTQHF. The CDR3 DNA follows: TGTGCCAGCACCCCCGGGGGGGGGTCCCCCACTCAGCATTTT. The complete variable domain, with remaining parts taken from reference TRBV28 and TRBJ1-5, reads DVKVTQSSRYLVKRTGEKVFLECVQDMDHENMFWYRQDPGLGLRLIYFSYDVKMKEKGDIPEGYSVSREKKERFSLILESASTNQTSMYLCASTPGGGSPTQHFGDGTRLSIL.